The entry below gives a single T cell receptor (beta chain) sequence along with its context. It lacks a known antigen. Base-call qualities are not available, and no considerably larger clone is one nucleotide away. The entry originates in a study of T cell changes during pregnancy in multiple sclerosis (dated by TCRdb to the late 2010s). About the study as a whole: In women with multiple sclerosis, the researchers looked at how the T cell repertoire shifted as pregnancy progressed.

The germline V end is reduced by 8 bases and the J end by 0 bases; junction bases left unmatched: 3. Counted from cysteine to phenylalanine, this CDR3 has 13 amino acids. Only the CDR3 part of the read is kept: 39 bases, read in frame from the first base. Sequences MNHNS (CDR1) and SASEGT (CDR2) are obtained from the germline V gene. Libraries were built with the immunoSEQ multiplex PCR assay. This immuneACCESS table, as held by TCRdb, lists in-frame sequences with V and J called but not all clones. Of the missing ones, under half trace to an unresolved V gene in checked studies; the others have no known cause. The sample includes roughly 40,000 clones, with roughly 91% observed a single time. Approximately 8.3% of the sample lies in the top ten.

Here the chain combines TRBV6-1 and TRBJ2-7; 8 of the junction bases match TRBD1. The sequenced sample was CD8+ T cells from peripheral blood mononuclear cells, obtained before pregnancy. The origin of this receptor is a female donor with multiple sclerosis, enrolled in a pregnancy study. The CDR3 protein is CASQGASSYEQYF. The DNA is as follows: TGTGCCAGCCAGGGGGCAAGCTCCTACGAGCAGTACTTC.